These T cell receptor beta chains were read from a single sample in a study of T cells expressing NK-cell markers. TCRdb reprocessed the 5' RACE reads and reports one entry per CDR3 protein, with no DNA. The sample yields about 260,000 distinct CDR3 sequences, of which the top ten take up about 4.2%. Sequencing was done on a sample of blood T cells: a sorted CD56 or NKG2C T cell subset, CD4+ or CD8+ T cells, or bulk PBMC T cells (not recorded which). The origin of the receptors is a woman between 18 and 69 years old in good health. CDR3s include the opening cysteine and the closing phenylalanine or tryptophan.

CDR3: CASSRTSFGTGELFF
length: 15
V: TRBV11-2
J: TRBJ2-2

CDR3: CASSGTGRDEQFF
length: 13
V: TRBV12-3/TRBV12-4
J: TRBJ2-1

CDR3: CASSLAGGQGAGELFF
length: 16
V: TRBV7-2
J: TRBJ2-2

CDR3: CASSFADRGPGETQYF
length: 16
V: TRBV7-2
J: TRBJ2-5

CDR3: CASSPSPGAGSSYNEQFF
length: 18
V: TRBV4-2
J: TRBJ2-1

CDR3: CASITPYNEQFF
length: 12
V: TRBV10-2
J: TRBJ2-1

CDR3: CASSVGSGTGALMNTEAFF
length: 19
V: TRBV9
J: TRBJ1-1

CDR3: CASSFRDPPNTGELFF
length: 16
V: TRBV5-5
J: TRBJ2-2

CDR3: CASSPGTSAVEEQFF
length: 15
V: TRBV18
J: TRBJ2-1

CDR3: CASSSTTTNEKLFF
length: 14
V: TRBV5-1
J: TRBJ1-4

CDR3: CASSSLTATTNNEQFF
length: 16
V: TRBV5-1
J: TRBJ2-1